The 14 T cell receptor beta chains below were found in one sample sequenced in a study of T cell responses to AZD1222 COVID-19 vaccine. Measured with immunoSEQ multiplex PCR; TCRdb has only the in-frame clones, and not every one. The repertoire holds more than 95,000 clones, with 89% as singletons. The input for sequencing was peripheral blood, taken on day 0 of AZD1222 vaccination. The receptors derive from an adult in good health.

The table lists this clone with a count of one. The V call is TRBV28, the J call TRBJ1-2; D is ambiguous. The length of the CDR3 is 13 residues. V lost 1 base to trimming and J lost 14 bases, with 17 bases between them. Germline V gene sequence: CDR1 MDHEN, CDR2 SYDVKM. The CDR3 DNA is TGTGCCAGCAGTTTATATCCAGGCGATAGGGAGACCTTC. Translating gives CASSLYPGDRETF.

This clone was observed a handful of times. The CDR3 is CASSGLAGREQYF. Here the CDR3 DNA reads TGTGCCAGCAGTGGTCTAGCGGGGCGAGAGCAGTACTTC. The J gene is TRBJ2-7, the V gene TRBV2; 9 bases match TRBD2. CDR3 length equals 13 residues. Trimming removed 4 bases from V and 7 bases from J; junction bases left unmatched: 5. The germline gives CDR1 SNHLY, CDR2 FYNNEI.

V is TRBV20-1 and J is TRBJ1-5; D gene uncertain. CDR1 is DFQATT, CDR2 SNEGSKA, per germline (reference sequence). This CDR3 is built from 11 residues. Trimming took 3 bases from V and 6 from J, leaving 6 bases between them. CDR3 DNA sequence: TGCAGTGCTAGTGTGGGTCAGCCCCAGCATTTT. It yields the protein CSASVGQPQHF.

This clone was counted once. This chain links TRBV18 with TRBJ2-7, with 10 bases identical to TRBD2. J lost 3 bases, V lost 4 bases, and 6 bases had no gene match. The CDR3 covers 15 residues. Germline assignment: CDR1 KGHSH and CDR2 LQKENI. The DNA of the CDR3 is TGTGCCAGCTCACTAACTAGCGGGGCCTACTACGAGCAGTACTTC. Translating it yields CASSLTSGAYYEQYF.

The chain has TRBV27 and TRBJ1-5; the D is unclear. With 8 bases removed from V and 7 bases from J, the gap between germline ends came to 12 bases. Germline V CDR1 and CDR2: MNHEY, SMNVEV (reference sequence). This CDR3 comprises 12 residues. The DNA of the CDR3 is TGTGCCAGCTCCACTCTCGAGCAGCCCCAGCATTTT. Its translation is CASSTLEQPQHF.

The genes are TRBV18 and TRBJ2-7; perhaps D is TRBD1 or TRBD2 (5 bases each). V was pared by 2 bases and J by 4 bases, with 15 bases between. The germline V gene encodes CDR1 KGHSH and CDR2 LQKENI. This CDR3 contains 15 residues. CDR3 in amino acids: CASSPSTGLGYEQYF. The DNA for the CDR3 is TGTGCCAGCTCACCATCAACGGGGCTCGGGTACGAGCAGTACTTC.

The chain is built from TRBV2 and TRBJ1-3; D call uncertain. Trimming pared 6 bases from V and 0 bases from J, leaving 9 bases between. This CDR3 contains 14 residues. Germline CDR1 SNHLY, CDR2 FYNNEI. As DNA, the CDR3 is TGTGCCAGCAGCTCATCATCCTCTGGAAACACCATATATTTT. Translated, it gives CASSSSSSGNTIYF.

The chain carries TRBV3-1 (or the pseudogene TRBV3-2) and TRBJ2-5, with TRBD2 matching 8 bases. The CDR3 is made up of 13 amino acids. CDR1 is LGHDT, CDR2 YNNKEL, per germline (reference sequence). The V gene end was trimmed by 7 bases and the J gene end by 5 bases; junction bases not matched to a gene: 6. The CDR3 sequence: CASTRGGTETQYF. The CDR3 DNA reads as TGTGCCAGCACACGGGGGGGGACGGAGACCCAGTACTTC.

The chain carries TRBV14 and TRBJ1-1; TRBD1 matches at 8 bases. V dropped 6 bases and J dropped 3; count of bases not matched to a gene: 6. CDR3 size: 14 residues. In germline, CDR1 is SGHDN, CDR2 FVKESK. The CDR3 sequence is CASSLDREDTEAFF. DNA for the CDR3: TGTGCCAGCAGTCTGGACAGGGAGGACACTGAAGCTTTCTTT.

The gene calls are TRBV10-1 and TRBJ2-1; 16 bases fit TRBD2. With V trimmed by 4 bases and J by 9 bases, 3 bases remained unmatched. The CDR3 length is 15 residues. Germline lookup yields CDR1 WNHNN and CDR2 SYGVQD (reference sequence). CDR3 sequence reads: CASSGGLAGGVEQFF. In DNA, the CDR3 is TGCGCCAGCAGTGGGGGACTAGCGGGAGGGGTTGAGCAGTTCTTC.

The chain uses TRBV6-6 and TRBJ2-7; either TRBD1 or TRBD2 may fit D (5 bases each). This CDR3 is built from 15 residues. In germline, CDR1 is MNHNY, CDR2 SVGAGI (reference sequence). With 2 bases removed from V and 3 bases from J, the gap between germline ends came to 14 bases. The CDR3 DNA reads as TGTGCCAGCAGTTACGGGGGTAGGGAAGGCTACGAGCAGTACTTC. Its protein is CASSYGGREGYEQYF.

This clone was detected only once. V usage is TRBV24-1 and J usage is TRBJ1-5; 12 bases are a match to TRBD1. CDR1 is KGHDR and CDR2 is SFDVKD in the germline V gene. The CDR3 contains 24 residues. V gave up 2 bases and J gave up 0 bases; unmatched junction bases: 22. This chain's CDR3 is CATSDYWGTGGWRTECHSNQPQHF. As DNA, the CDR3 is TGTGCCACCAGTGATTATTGGGGGACAGGGGGCTGGAGAACCGAATGTCATAGCAATCAGCCCCAGCATTTT.

The chain combines TRBV29-1 with TRBJ2-2; D not resolved. V was pared by 6 bases and J by 6 bases, with 11 bases between. The CDR3 extends over 12 amino acids. The V gene's germline CDR1 is SQVTM and CDR2 ANQGSEA. For the CDR3, the DNA is TGCAGCGTCCAAGGGCTGTCCGGGGAGCTGTTTTTT. It translates to CSVQGLSGELFF.

This clone has at least ten counts. This chain connects TRBV4-1 to TRBJ2-7; 10 positions agree with TRBD1. With V trimmed by 0 bases and J by 9 bases, 5 bases remained unmatched. The CDR3 is 14 residues long. In germline, CDR1 is MGHRA, CDR2 YSYEKL. CDR3 in amino acids: CASSQEGQGLLQYF. The CDR3 nucleotides are TGCGCCAGCAGCCAAGAGGGACAGGGGTTGTTGCAGTACTTC.